These 12 T cell receptor beta chains were sequenced from one sample in a study of monozygotic twins with inflammatory bowel disease. TCRdb reprocessed the 5' RACE reads and keeps a single row for each CDR3 protein, giving no DNA. The sample table includes over 350,000 distinct CDR3 sequences. The sequencing input was blood. These TCRs come from a human donor with ulcerative colitis or Crohn's disease, or a healthy co-twin of an affected twin (not recorded which).

The V and J genes are TRBV4-2 and TRBJ2-2; TCRdb's D gene call, TRBD2, goes unchecked for lack of DNA. This CDR3 spans 16 amino acids. Germline CDR1 is LGHNA and CDR2 is YNFKEQ. Here the CDR3 reads CASSQDGGGEPGELFF.

V gene TRBV28 combines with J gene TRBJ2-3; as DNA is missing, the TRBD2 call by TCRdb cannot be tested. The CDR3 sequence is 17 residues long. Looked up from germline, CDR1 is MDHEN and CDR2 is SYDVKM. The CDR3 loop reads CASSLGAVPFSTDTQYF.

V and J are TRBV27 and TRBJ2-5; TCRdb lists TRBD1, though no DNA is available to test this call. Germline values: CDR1 MNHEY, CDR2 SMNVEV (reference sequence). This CDR3 is 17 amino acids long. The CDR3: CASSSEGRGLLRETQYF.

The gene calls are TRBV7-2 and TRBJ1-1. Per germline, CDR1 SGHTA and CDR2 FQGNSA. The CDR3 length is 12 residues. The CDR3 region is CASRLVVSEAFF.

This chain uses TRBV5-6 with TRBJ2-5. Germline assignment: CDR1 SGHDT and CDR2 YYEEEE. The CDR3 has 13 residues. CDR3 residues: CASSLYSEETQYF.

V and J are TRBV25-1 and TRBJ1-4. The CDR3 extends over 12 amino acids. The germline gives CDR1 MGHDK, CDR2 SYGVNS. The CDR3 sequence is CASSEYDEKLFF.

The V call is TRBV5-1, the J call TRBJ1-2; TCRdb picks TRBD1, but there is no DNA to check that call. The CDR3 has 18 residues. Germline V gene sequence: CDR1 SGHRS, CDR2 YFSETQ. Here the CDR3 reads CASSLNQSRDRSGYGYTF.

The J gene is TRBJ2-2, the V gene TRBV10-3; TCRdb reports TRBD2, a call that lacks DNA to check it against. Germline loops: CDR1 ENHRY, CDR2 SYGVKD. CDR3 length: 15 residues. The CDR3 spells CAISDRGAPTGELFF.

The V call is TRBV7-3, the J call TRBJ2-2; there is no DNA to check the TCRdb D call of TRBD1. The CDR3 spans 16 residues. Germline assignment: CDR1 SGHTA and CDR2 FQGTGA. The CDR3 sequence is CASSSRQGAIGGELFF.

The rearrangement links TRBV7-9 to TRBJ2-1. This CDR3 region has 13 residues. The V gene's germline CDR1 is SEHNR and CDR2 FQNEAQ (reference sequence). The CDR3 sequence is CASTKESTREQFF.

The rearrangement joins TRBV18 to TRBJ2-1; without DNA, the TCRdb call of TRBD1 cannot be checked. Germline CDR1 and CDR2: KGHSH and LQKENI. The CDR3 sequence is 15 residues long. CDR3 in amino acids: CASSTPKIGINEQFF.

V gene TRBV20-1 combines with J gene TRBJ2-7; with no DNA, the TCRdb D assignment of TRBD1 cannot be verified. The germline CDR1 and CDR2 sequences are DFQATT and SNEGSKA (reference sequence). The CDR3 runs to 14 residues. CDR3 sequence: CSALYQGGSYEQYF.